This T cell receptor beta chain was sequenced in a study of control samples from healthy donors and cancer patients. Profiled with immunoSEQ multiplex PCR; TCRdb holds only in-frame clones, not every one. In the table there are roughly 120,000 clones, roughly 88% of which are singletons. The specimen was blood. The sequence was obtained from a man aged 50-59 years in good health.

CDR3 DNA: TGTGCCAGCAGCTTAATTGGCAGGGGCACCGGGGAGCTGTTTTTT. Its translation: CASSLIGRGTGELFF. This chain connects TRBV7-3 to TRBJ2-2, with D perhaps matching TRBD1 (6 bases). Germline CDR1 is SGHTA and CDR2 is FQGTGA. V was clipped by 1 base and J by 4 bases, with 10 bases between them. This CDR3 is 15 amino acids long.